This paragraph covers one TCR beta chain sequence. The data stem from a study of shared clonotypes between healthy human individuals. Here immunoSEQ multiplex PCR was the method, and the copy in TCRdb shows in-frame clones only, minus some. The sample contains around 530,000 clones, around 77% of which appear only once. The sequence derives from a middle-aged woman in good health. Some clones in this sample may be carry-over from other donors' samples. The specimen was PBMCs.

The CDR3 DNA reads TGTGCCACCACCGAGGGCTCCAGCACAGATACGCAGTATTTT. This codes for CATTEGSSTDTQYF. This chain links TRBV19 with TRBJ2-3, with D possibly matching TRBD2 (5 bases). CDR3 size: 14 residues. CDR1 LNHDA and CDR2 SQIVND come from the germline V gene (reference sequence). V was trimmed by 10 bases and J by 0 bases, leaving 14 bases between them.